What follows is one TCR beta chain and its context. This sample is drawn from a study of shared clonotypes between healthy human individuals. At the level of the study: Used for every donor were three CD4 naive, three CD4 memory, two CD8 naive and one CD8 memory plate.

Only in-frame clones appear in the TCRdb table, and some are missing; sequencing was by immunoSEQ multiplex PCR. The sample has 1.6 million or so clones, 98% to 99% seen once. Germline CDR1 and CDR2: MNHNS and SASEGT. This CDR3 has 13 residues. V was shortened by 1 base and J by 7 bases, with 10 bases between the two germline ends. The sample taken for sequencing was naive CD4+ T cells sorted from blood. As for subset: CD45RA+ positively selected. The clonotype comes from a man between 25 and 39 years old in good health. The chain employs TRBV6-1 and TRBJ1-2; D is uncertain. CDR3 nucleotide sequence: TGTGCCAGCAGTGAAGGTTTCGGTTTTGGCTACACCTTC. Protein: CASSEGFGFGYTF.